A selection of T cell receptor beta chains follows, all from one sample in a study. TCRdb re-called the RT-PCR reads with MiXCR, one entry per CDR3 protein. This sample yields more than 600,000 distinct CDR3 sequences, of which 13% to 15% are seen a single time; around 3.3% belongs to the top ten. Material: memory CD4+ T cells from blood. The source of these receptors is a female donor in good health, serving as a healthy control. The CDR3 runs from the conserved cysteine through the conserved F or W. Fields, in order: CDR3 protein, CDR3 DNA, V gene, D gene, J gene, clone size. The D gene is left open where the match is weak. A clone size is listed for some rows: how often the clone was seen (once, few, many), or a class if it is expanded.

CASSRLSDTGELFF | TGTGCCAGCAGTCGTTTGAGTGACACCGGGGAGCTGTTTTTT | TRBV27 | . | TRBJ2-2 | few
CASSYQDRSAETQYF | TGTGCCAGCAGTTACCAGGACAGGTCCGCAGAGACCCAGTACTTC | TRBV6-6 | TRBD1 | TRBJ2-5 | .
CSVDGTNTGELFF | TGCAGTGTTGACGGGACCAACACCGGGGAGCTGTTTTTT | TRBV20-1 | . | TRBJ2-2 | .
CATSPGGGEVEETQYF | TGTGCCACCAGTCCAGGTGGGGGGGAAGTGGAAGAGACCCAGTACTTC | TRBV24-1 | TRBD2 | TRBJ2-5 | many
CASRSPGTGNQAAFF | TGTGCCAGCCGAAGTCCCGGGACAGGGAACCAGGCGGCTTTCTTT | TRBV27 | TRBD1 | TRBJ1-1 | .
CASSRLETNSYEQYF | TGTGCCAGCAGCCGCTTAGAGACGAACTCCTACGAGCAGTACTTC | TRBV7-9 | . | TRBJ2-7 | few
CASSEAPSLGNEQFF | TGTGCCAGCAGTGAAGCGCCAAGTTTGGGGAATGAGCAGTTCTTC | TRBV6-1 | . | TRBJ2-1 | few
CAWTRDTEETQYF | TGTGCCTGGACCAGGGACACAGAAGAGACCCAGTACTTC | TRBV30 | . | TRBJ2-5 | .
CASSLGNGGTGELFF | TGCGCCAGCAGCTTGGGGAATGGCGGCACCGGGGAGCTGTTTTTT | TRBV5-1 | . | TRBJ2-2 | few
CASSSGAGGQPQHF | TGTGCCAGCAGCTCGGGGGCAGGGGGCCAGCCCCAGCATTTT | TRBV9 | TRBD1 | TRBJ1-5 | few
CASSLERDRGPGELFF | TGTGCCAGCAGTTTAGAACGGGACAGGGGGCCCGGGGAGCTGTTTTTT | TRBV12-3/TRBV12-4 | TRBD1 | TRBJ2-2 | few
CASSSPSPGQAKISYEQYF | TGTGCCAGCAGTTCGCCGTCCCCGGGACAGGCGAAAATTTCCTACGAGCAGTACTTC | TRBV28 | TRBD1 | TRBJ2-7 | .
CASRPYYANEQYF | TGTGCCAGCAGACCCTACTACGCTAATGAGCAGTACTTC | TRBV7-2 | . | TRBJ2-7 | .
CATTGQGASNEQFF | TGTGCCACTACGGGACAGGGGGCATCAAATGAGCAGTTCTTC | TRBV10-3 | TRBD1 | TRBJ2-1 | many
CASTFNAEGTGVVGTQYF | TGTGCCAGCACCTTCAACGCGGAGGGGACAGGGGTTGTCGGTACGCAGTATTTT | TRBV7-9 | TRBD1 | TRBJ2-3 | few
CASSFLDLNEQFF | TGCGCCAGCAGCTTTCTGGACCTTAATGAGCAGTTCTTC | TRBV5-1 | . | TRBJ2-1 | .
CASSQDRTGTGGNTIYF | TGCGCCAGCAGCCAAGATAGAACCGGGACAGGGGGAAACACCATATATTTT | TRBV4-3 | TRBD1 | TRBJ1-3 | .
CASSSTQGIGYTF | TGTGCCAGCAGCTCAACTCAGGGAATAGGCTACACCTTC | TRBV11-3 | . | TRBJ1-2 | .
CAVPRTGYEQYF | TGTGCCGTACCGAGGACGGGGTACGAGCAGTACTTC | TRBV6-5 | . | TRBJ2-7 | many
CSARDSRLVMADTQYF | TGCAGTGCTAGAGATTCCCGCCTCGTGATGGCAGATACGCAGTATTTT | TRBV20-1 | . | TRBJ2-3 | few
CASSFGQGDNSPLHF | TGCGCCAGCAGCTTCGGACAGGGAGATAATTCACCCCTCCACTTT | TRBV5-1 | TRBD1 | TRBJ1-6 | .
CASSLGVGGYGYTF | TGTGCCAGCAGCTTAGGGGTAGGGGGCTATGGCTACACCTTC | TRBV7-2 | . | TRBJ1-2 | many
CASSVVGSNNEQFF | TGTGCCAGCAGCGTAGTTGGTTCTAACAATGAGCAGTTCTTC | TRBV9 | . | TRBJ2-1 | .
CASSFRLFTDTQYF | TGCGCCAGCAGCTTTCGACTATTCACAGATACGCAGTATTTT | TRBV5-1 | . | TRBJ2-3 | many
CSARVGSTEAFF | TGCAGTGCTAGGGTCGGATCCACTGAAGCTTTCTTT | TRBV20-1 | . | TRBJ1-1 | .
CAITKDRDSAYGYTF | TGTGCCATCACCAAGGACAGGGATTCTGCCTATGGCTACACCTTC | TRBV10-3 | TRBD1 | TRBJ1-2 | .
CASSYSKLAVKETQYF | TGTGCCAGCAGTTACTCGAAACTAGCGGTTAAAGAGACCCAGTACTTC | TRBV6-6 | TRBD2 | TRBJ2-5 | .
CASSMGGALEQFF | TGTGCCAGCAGCATGGGGGGCGCGCTCGAGCAGTTCTTC | TRBV5-4 | . | TRBJ2-1 | many
CASRTEQGYNSPLHF | TGTGCCAGCAGGACCGAACAGGGCTATAATTCACCCCTCCACTTT | TRBV28 | . | TRBJ1-6 | few
CASSLATGSPLHF | TGTGCCAGCAGTCTCGCAACAGGTTCACCCCTCCACTTT | TRBV12-3/TRBV12-4 | . | TRBJ1-6 | .
CASSYPGQGTEAFF | TGTGCCAGCAGTTACCCGGGACAGGGGACTGAAGCTTTCTTT | TRBV6-5 | TRBD1 | TRBJ1-1 | few
CSARGDRGGNQPQHF | TGCAGTGCTAGGGGTGACAGGGGCGGCAATCAGCCCCAGCATTTT | TRBV20-1 | TRBD1 | TRBJ1-5 | few
CASSQDTTAGELFF | TGTGCCAGCAGCCAAGATACGACGGCCGGGGAGCTGTTTTTT | TRBV3-1 | . | TRBJ2-2 | .
CASSPRTSGTNYEQYF | TGCGCCAGCAGCCCCAGGACTAGCGGAACGAATTACGAGCAGTACTTC | TRBV5-1 | TRBD2 | TRBJ2-7 | .
CASSEEDRVKQFF | TGTGCCAGCAGTGAGGAGGACAGGGTGAAGCAGTTCTTC | TRBV6-1 | TRBD1 | TRBJ2-1 | .
CASSLALGQGGEAFF | TGTGCCAGCAGCTTAGCGCTCGGTCAGGGAGGTGAAGCTTTCTTT | TRBV7-9 | . | TRBJ1-1 | .
CATSEMGRGGETQYF | TGTGCCACCAGTGAAATGGGCAGGGGAGGTGAGACCCAGTACTTC | TRBV24-1 | . | TRBJ2-5 | .
CASGSMNTEAFF | TGTGCCAGCGGGAGTATGAACACTGAAGCTTTCTTT | TRBV6-1 | . | TRBJ1-1 | .
CASSSAGYGQSYEQYF | TGCGCCAGCAGCTCAGCCGGTTACGGGCAGTCCTACGAGCAGTACTTC | TRBV5-1 | . | TRBJ2-7 | few
CASSLLGLAGENEQFF | TGTGCCAGCAGCCTACTGGGGCTAGCGGGAGAAAATGAGCAGTTCTTC | TRBV7-2 | TRBD2 | TRBJ2-1 | .
CASSLRDTNTEAFF | TGTGCCAGCAGTCTACGGGATACTAACACTGAAGCTTTCTTT | TRBV25-1 | . | TRBJ1-1 | few
CASSGTGGAEAFF | TGTGCCAGCAGTGGGACAGGGGGAGCTGAAGCTTTCTTT | TRBV2 | TRBD1 | TRBJ1-1 | few
CASSLDRVSNYGYTF | TGTGCCAGCAGCTTAGACAGGGTGTCTAACTATGGCTACACCTTC | TRBV11-2 | . | TRBJ1-2 | .
CSARENRFTYNEQFF | TGCAGTGCTAGAGAAAACAGGTTCACTTACAATGAGCAGTTCTTC | TRBV20-1 | . | TRBJ2-1 | few
CASSLVWGGTTDTQYF | TGTGCCAGCAGCTTGGTGTGGGGCGGGACCACAGATACGCAGTATTTT | TRBV7-9 | . | TRBJ2-3 | .
CASRAPGQGHSPLHF | TGTGCCAGCAGGGCACCGGGACAGGGGCATTCACCCCTCCACTTT | TRBV12-3/TRBV12-4 | TRBD1 | TRBJ1-6 | many
CASSPRGKDGYTF | TGTGCCAGCAGCCCCAGGGGGAAGGATGGCTACACCTTC | TRBV12-3/TRBV12-4 | TRBD1 | TRBJ1-2 | many
CAIRLGTDYGYTF | TGTGCCATCAGGCTAGGGACAGACTATGGCTACACCTTC | TRBV10-3 | TRBD1 | TRBJ1-2 | many
CASRPPQAGEGETQYF | TGTGCCAGCAGGCCCCCCCAAGCGGGAGAAGGAGAGACCCAGTACTTC | TRBV28 | TRBD2 | TRBJ2-5 | .
CASSLQAGTPKFF | TGTGCCAGCAGTTTACAAGCCGGGACTCCGAAGTTCTTC | TRBV27 | . | TRBJ2-1 | few